This T cell receptor (beta chain) emerged from a study of blood T cells in healthy people across ages. This CDR3 has 16 amino acids. With V trimmed by 4 bases and J by 6 bases, 7 bases remained unmatched. The germline CDR1 and CDR2 sequences are ENHRY and SYGVKD. Comment on this clonotype: Its antigen is unidentified.

The second PCR ran roughly 7 to 12 cycles with a sample-barcoded 5' primer and J-beta primers. Each cDNA was tagged by a template-switch adaptor containing 12 random nucleotides. TCRdb re-analysed the 5' RACE reads in MiXCR, keeping a single row per CDR3 protein. Altogether roughly 1,800,000 distinct CDR3 sequences are present, around 48% being singletons, with the ten largest covering approximately 2.1%. General study findings and limits: Unsorted PBMCs ruled out conclusive naive versus antigen-experienced comparison.

Extracted total RNA amounted to at least 5.5 micrograms for each sample. This TCR was sampled from a woman aged 35 to 49 in good health. V usage is TRBV10-3 and J usage is TRBJ2-1; 12 bases are shared with TRBD1. The sequenced sample was blood. CDR3 DNA: TGTGCCATCAGTGGCCTGGGACAGGGGGCTAGCAATGAGCAGTTCTTC. This encodes CAISGLGQGASNEQFF.